This T cell receptor beta chain is drawn from a study of T-cell memory formation after mild COVID-19. The study's findings and limits: Clones contracting across day 15 to 85 had a balanced CD4/CD8 profile; later expanding clones leaned CD4+. The study found contracting CD4+ clones mainly in CM and EM and contracting CD8+ clones in EMRA. Within pre-infection memory, some responding clones were found, suggesting cross-reactive memory joined.

The V end lost 0 bases, the J end lost 11 bases, and 15 bases lay between the germline ends. The CDR3 contains 14 residues. Germline CDR1 and CDR2: KGHDR and SFDVKD. TCRalpha and TCRbeta libraries used 5'RACE with constant-segment primers and UMIs. TCRdb processed the 5' RACE reads anew with MiXCR; each CDR3 protein has one entry. The sample holds approximately 500,000 distinct CDR3 sequences, about 23% seen once. A remark on this clonotype: Its specificity is not known.

This clonotype originated in an adult woman who had mild COVID-19 (a few samples of this study predate the infection). Cell type and time point are not known. Sequenced sample: PBMCs or a T cell subset sorted from them (not recorded which). V usage is TRBV24-1 and J usage is TRBJ1-1, with D possibly matching TRBD1 (6 bases). The CDR3 nucleotides are TGTGCCACCAGTGATTTGCAAAGCAGGGGTGGGGCTTTCTTT. Translation gives CATSDLQSRGGAFF.